The entry below describes one T cell receptor beta chain. Trimming removed 4 bases at V and 4 bases at J, with 15 bases between. This CDR3 spans 14 amino acids. The germline gives CDR1 SGHDT, CDR2 YYEEEE. This table comes from immunoSEQ multiplex PCR, and its TCRdb copy is limited to in-frame clones, with some not included. The sample includes 35,000 to 40,000 clones, about nine tenths seen only once; the top ten take 6.1%. This record belongs to a study of T cell changes during pregnancy in multiple sclerosis. V usage is TRBV5-6 and J usage is TRBJ2-7; TRBD2 might be the D (6 bases). The sequence was collected from a female donor with multiple sclerosis, enrolled in a pregnancy study. The source material was CD8+ T cells from peripheral blood mononuclear cells, sampled in the second trimester of pregnancy. The CDR3 reads CASSTDPGGYEQYF. The CDR3 DNA reads TGTGCCAGCAGCACGGACCCTGGGGGGTACGAGCAGTACTTC.